This T cell receptor (beta chain) was identified in a study of cytomegalovirus exposure and HLA in healthy donors (TCRdb year 2017). Concerning the study at large: According to a later analysis, the approximately 120 validation repertoires were produced on the same platform as the 666 repertoires of the first cohort. The aim of the study was to test whether cataloging public T cell receptors could identify signatures of past pathogen exposure. A separate validation cohort of approximately 130 different subjects was used in addition to the roughly 700-subject first cohort. To predict cytomegalovirus infection status, the study brought together high-throughput TCR immunosequencing, statistical association of individual TCRs with disease status, and machine learning. The full study reports these points: Most TCR sequences were seen in very few donors, while some public TCRs were found in many individuals. A later analysis lacked HLA typing for the validation cohort, so it scored co-occurrence in that cohort across all 110 or so repertoires. In vitro tests confirmed that three of the cytomegalovirus-associated TCR beta chains recognize cytomegalovirus antigens. The authors suggested that the approach could potentially be generalized to other disease states and immunological phenotypes. Subsequent analysis determined that TCRs grouped into clusters in the first cohort also showed a tendency toward co-occurrence across the roughly 110 validation repertoires, and 94% of cluster scores exceeded 0. A total of about 150 TCR beta chains were listed by the study as associated with cytomegalovirus. In both the original and validation cohorts, the classifier was reported to diagnose cytomegalovirus status with high specificity and sensitivity.

The CDR3 numbers 16 residues from cysteine through phenylalanine. Of the read, only the CDR3 DNA is kept; its 48 bases are in frame from base 1. V was cut back by 1 base and J by 0 bases, leaving a gap of 13 bases between them. CDR1 KGHSH and CDR2 LQKENI are derived from the germline V gene. Libraries were built with the immunoSEQ multiplex PCR assay. In the authors' own workflow: A statistical classification framework was built for diagnosing cytomegalovirus status from the catalog of TCR beta chain sequences. What TCRdb holds here is the immuneACCESS table cut down to in-frame rearrangements. Part of the clones is not present; checked against another copy, under half of the missing clones reflect an unresolved V gene, and the others are unexplained. The DNA was the basis for D and trimming; V, J and clone size are from that table. The sample table contains about 150,000 clones; only one count was recorded for 87% of them. The ten largest clones take up about 4.9% of the sample.

Separate from the approximately 700-subject first cohort, the validation cohort of over 90 subjects was the group to which the donors belonged. As to this clone: The clone's antigen remains unknown. Qualities for individual bases were not recorded, and no much larger clone is one base off.

Sequencing was performed on PBMCs. This TCR derives from a man aged 18 to 29 in good health and CMV-seropositive. The receptor chain draws on TRBV18 and TRBJ2-7, with TRBD1 tentatively as D gene (5 bases match). In nucleotides, the sequence is TGTGCCAGCTCACCACGCCAGGGCAGACTCTCCTACGAGCAGTACTTC. Translated, it reads CASSPRQGRLSYEQYF.